The present T cell receptor (beta chain) was sequenced within a study of cytomegalovirus exposure and HLA in healthy donors. In the study overall: A subsequent analysis reported that the roughly 120 validation repertoires were produced on the same platform that had also been used for the roughly 700 first-cohort repertoires. Findings and limits, study-wide: Within the 130 or so validation repertoires, first-cohort TCR clusters tended to co-occur, according to a later analysis.

These donors were members of the approximately 110-subject validation cohort, a group separate from the approximately 700-subject first cohort. A remark on this clone: Antigen specificity is unknown.

V gave up 5 bases and J gave up 2 bases, with 7 bases separating them. Germline V gives CDR1 SGHTA, CDR2 FQGNSA. CDR3 size: 12 residues. Produced via immunoSEQ multiplex PCR; TCRdb's table is partial and in-frame only. The repertoire holds 150,000 or so clones, nearly 90% seen once, with about 1.2% in the top ten. The specimen sequenced was PBMCs. The chain is built from TRBV7-2 and TRBJ2-7; D unresolved. The receptor comes from a woman under 30 in good health and CMV-seronegative. The CDR3 nucleotides read TGTGCCAGCAGCCGACGGGCCTACGAGCAGTACTTC. Protein sequence: CASSRRAYEQYF.